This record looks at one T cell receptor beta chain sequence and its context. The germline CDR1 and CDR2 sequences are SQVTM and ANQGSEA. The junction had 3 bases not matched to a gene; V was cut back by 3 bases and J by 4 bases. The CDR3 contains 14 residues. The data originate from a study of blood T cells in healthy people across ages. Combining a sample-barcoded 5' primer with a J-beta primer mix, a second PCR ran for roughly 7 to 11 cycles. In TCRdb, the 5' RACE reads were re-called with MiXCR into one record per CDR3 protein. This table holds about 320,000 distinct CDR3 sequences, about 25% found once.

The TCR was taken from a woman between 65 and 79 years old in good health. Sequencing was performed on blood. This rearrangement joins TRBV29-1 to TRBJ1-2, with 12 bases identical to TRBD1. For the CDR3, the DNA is TGCAGCGTTGAGGGACAGGGGGCCCTCTATGGCTACACCTTC. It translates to CSVEGQGALYGYTF.